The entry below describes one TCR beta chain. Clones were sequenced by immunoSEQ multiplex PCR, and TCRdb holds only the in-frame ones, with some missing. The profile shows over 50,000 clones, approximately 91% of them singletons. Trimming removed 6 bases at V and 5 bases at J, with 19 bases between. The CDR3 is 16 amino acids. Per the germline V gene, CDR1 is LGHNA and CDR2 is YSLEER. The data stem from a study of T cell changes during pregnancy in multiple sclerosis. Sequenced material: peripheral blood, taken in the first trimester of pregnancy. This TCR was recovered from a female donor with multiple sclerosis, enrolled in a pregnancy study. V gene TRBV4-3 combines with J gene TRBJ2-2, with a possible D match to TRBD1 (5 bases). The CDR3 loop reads CASRERAGAGTGELFF. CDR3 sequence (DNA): TGCGCCAGCAGGGAAAGGGCTGGGGCTGGTACCGGGGAGCTGTTTTTT.